This T cell receptor beta chain derives from a study of response to subunit inactivated influenza vaccine. Study-level results: After each seasonal influenza vaccination, few new T cells are recruited, the authors suggested.

Germline V gene data show CDR1 as MNHEY and CDR2 as SMNVEV (reference sequence). This CDR3 is 13 amino acids long. Trimming cost V 0 bases and J 7 bases, with 6 bases left between them. This clonotype was picked up a small number of times. Its antigen is not known. MiXCR, applied by TCRdb to the RT-PCR reads, yields one record per CDR3 protein. The sample shows about 780,000 distinct CDR3 sequences, around 20% of them seen only once. The clonotype originates from a man aged 50-60 years who received an inactivated influenza vaccine. This sample comprised PBMCs from blood, obtained 5 days after vaccination. The J gene is TRBJ2-2, the V gene TRBV27, with D unclear. CDR3 in amino acids: CASSLSLDGELFF. The CDR3 DNA is TGTGCCAGCAGTTTATCTCTTGACGGGGAGCTGTTTTTT.